The 15 T cell receptor beta chains reported below all come from one sample, sequenced in a study of blood T cell repertoires in COVID-19. This table comes from immunoSEQ multiplex PCR, and its TCRdb copy is limited to in-frame clones, with some not included. The table lists some 250,000 clones, about four fifths of them singletons. The sample taken for sequencing was peripheral blood. All receptors come from a man aged 45-65 years with active or convalescent COVID-19.

The V gene is TRBV3-1 (or the pseudogene TRBV3-2), the J gene TRBJ2-5; the D is unclear. The germline V gene has CDR1 LGHDT and CDR2 YNNKEL (reference sequence). Trimming took 3 bases from V and 2 from J, leaving 7 bases between them. The CDR3 runs to 13 residues. CDR3 amino acids: CASSHVQQETQYF. The CDR3 nucleotides are TGTGCCAGCAGCCATGTACAGCAAGAGACCCAGTACTTC.

The chain is built from TRBV24-1 and TRBJ2-2; D is perhaps TRBD1 (6 bases). Looked up from germline, CDR1 is KGHDR and CDR2 is SFDVKD. V was shortened by 3 bases and J by 7 bases, with 11 bases between the two germline ends. The CDR3 is 14 amino acids. For the CDR3, the DNA is TGTGCCACCAGTGATAGGTCCAGGGGCGGGGAGCTGTTTTTT. It encodes CATSDRSRGGELFF.

The V call is TRBV18, the J call TRBJ1-1; the D is unclear. Germline V gives CDR1 KGHSH, CDR2 LQKENI. The V and J ends lost 1 base and 7 bases respectively, with 19 bases between them. This CDR3 contains 16 residues. The CDR3 region is CASSPLRDSSSGEAFF. CDR3 nucleotide sequence: TGTGCCAGCTCACCACTAAGAGACTCGTCCTCGGGTGAAGCTTTCTTT.

V gene TRBV2 combines with J gene TRBJ1-5; D gene ambiguous. The V and J ends lost 7 bases and 9 bases respectively, with 16 bases between them. Germline V gene sequence: CDR1 SNHLY, CDR2 FYNNEI. CDR3 length: 13 amino acids. The CDR3 here is CASKKRSSGPQHF. The CDR3 nucleotides read TGTGCCAGCAAGAAAAGGAGCTCCGGGCCCCAGCATTTT.

The chain carries TRBV4-3 and TRBJ1-5; D may be TRBD1 (5 bases). Germline lookup yields CDR1 LGHNA and CDR2 YSLEER. Trimming cost V 1 base and J 2 bases, with 9 bases left between them. This CDR3 has 15 amino acids. This CDR3 reads CASSQGQGGNQPQHF. Written as DNA, the CDR3 is TGCGCCAGCAGCCAAGGTCAGGGCGGCAATCAGCCCCAGCATTTT.

The rearrangement joins TRBV3-1 (or the pseudogene TRBV3-2) to TRBJ1-2, with no clear D. This CDR3 spans 15 amino acids. The germline V gene has CDR1 LGHDT and CDR2 YNNKEL (reference sequence). Trimming took 2 bases from V and 1 from J, leaving 11 bases between them. CDR3 in amino acids: CASSQKEHNNYGYTF. The DNA of the CDR3 is TGTGCCAGCAGCCAAAAAGAACATAATAACTATGGCTACACCTTC.

This chain links TRBV6-5 with TRBJ1-2, with 9 bases that match TRBD1. The CDR3 sequence is 15 residues long. Germline CDR1 MNHEY, CDR2 SVGAGI. After removal of 6 bases from V and 5 bases from J, the junction contained 10 bases not matched to a gene. The CDR3 nucleotides read TGTGCCAGCAGAAACCAGGGACAGGGAGAATATGGCTACACCTTC. The encoded protein is CASRNQGQGEYGYTF.

Only a few counts were recorded for this clone. The rearrangement uses TRBV30 and TRBJ1-4, with D tentatively TRBD1 (5 bases). Deletions cut 6 bases from V and 7 bases from J, with 18 bases between. CDR1 and CDR2 (germline): GTSNPN, SVGIG (reference sequence). This CDR3 comprises 14 residues. CDR3 nucleotides: TGTGCCTGCCCACGGGCGGGGCGCGTTGAAAAACTGTTTTTT. It encodes CACPRAGRVEKLFF.

V usage is TRBV4-2 and J usage is TRBJ2-7; a possible D gene is TRBD2 (6 bases). CDR3 size: 16 residues. Germline V gives CDR1 LGHNA, CDR2 YNFKEQ. V lost 1 base and J lost 9, with 22 bases in between. CDR3 nucleotide sequence: TGTGCCAGCAGCCAAGTTGCGGGGAATCGCTTTAGGGGGCAGTACTTC. Amino acids: CASSQVAGNRFRGQYF.

J is TRBJ2-3 and V is TRBV29-1; 9 nucleotides agree with TRBD1. V lost 7 bases to trimming and J lost 4 bases; unmatched junction nucleotides: 9. The CDR3 has 14 amino acids. Germline assignment: CDR1 SQVTM and CDR2 ANQGSEA. The CDR3 here is CSGVGQGVADTQYF. The CDR3 bases are TGCAGCGGGGTGGGACAGGGAGTGGCAGATACGCAGTATTTT.

This sequence joins TRBV5-1 and TRBJ2-5; 14 bases agree with TRBD2. From germline, CDR1 is SGHRS and CDR2 YFSETQ. V lost 3 bases, J lost 0 bases, and 10 bases stayed unmatched. The CDR3 is 19 residues long. CDR3 sequence: CASSSGLAGDLSYQETQYF. The CDR3 DNA reads as TGCGCCAGCAGCTCGGGACTAGCGGGAGACCTCTCGTACCAAGAGACCCAGTACTTC.

The genes are TRBV11-3 and TRBJ2-3, with 7 bases lining up with TRBD1. CDR3 length: 14 residues. V trimming: 5 bases; J trimming: 5 bases; junction bases outside the gene matches: 7. Looked up from germline, CDR1 is SGHNT and CDR2 is YENEEA. DNA of the CDR3: TGTGCCAGCAGCCCTCGACAGGGTAGAGATACGCAGTATTTT. Protein: CASSPRQGRDTQYF.

The chain links TRBV2 to TRBJ1-1; 9 positions match TRBD1. The CDR3 is 14 amino acids. J was trimmed by 4 bases and V by 7 bases; bases with no gene match: 7. Germline V CDR1 and CDR2: SNHLY, FYNNEI. The CDR3 DNA sequence: TGTGCCAGCACCTTGACAGGGGGTAGCACTGAAGCTTTCTTT. Residues: CASTLTGGSTEAFF.

The J gene is TRBJ1-1, the V gene TRBV19, with D perhaps TRBD1 (5 bases). Germline V gene data show CDR1 as LNHDA and CDR2 as SQIVND (reference sequence). The CDR3 extends over 14 amino acids. V was trimmed by 3 bases and J by 1 base, leaving 9 bases between them. CDR3 protein: CASSIWGENTEAFF. CDR3 DNA: TGTGCCAGTAGTATCTGGGGCGAGAACACTGAAGCTTTCTTT.

This chain uses TRBV11-2 with TRBJ2-1; tentatively, D is TRBD1 (6 bases). There are 14 residues in the CDR3. Germline loops: CDR1 SGHAT, CDR2 FQNNGV. The germline V and J ends were trimmed by 3 bases and 3 bases, with 9 bases remaining between them. CDR3 bases: TGTGCCAGCAGCTTCTCGGACAGCTACAATGAGCAGTTCTTC. Encoded protein: CASSFSDSYNEQFF.